The sample holds many counts of the clone carrying this TCR beta chain. A second about 6 to 12 cycle PCR used barcoded and J-beta primers. TCRdb itself ran the 5' RACE reads through MiXCR, one entry per CDR3 protein. The sample comprises some 900,000 distinct CDR3 sequences, approximately 49% of which are singletons, and 13% rests with the top ten. The data derive from a study of blood T cells in healthy people across ages. There are 16 residues in the CDR3. V lost 0 bases and J 0 bases, leaving 12 bases between the germline ends. Germline CDR1 SGDLS, CDR2 YYNGEE. Healthy Caucasians from Russia aged about 6 to 90 served as donors.

The rearrangement joins TRBV9 to TRBJ1-1; TRBD1 might be the D (5 bases). The sample comprised blood. The receptor was derived from a man aged 25-40 years in good health. CDR3 amino acids: CASSVAPGTVNTEAFF. CDR3 bases: TGTGCCAGCAGCGTAGCCCCAGGGACGGTGAACACTGAAGCTTTCTTT.